This TCR beta chain is drawn from a study of identifying expanded T cells in peripheral blood. Libraries were prepared by immunoSEQ multiplex PCR; TCRdb keeps only in-frame clonotypes and omits some of them. The data contain 90,000 or so clones, 88% of them seen just once; the ten biggest clones take up roughly 19%. This CDR3 comprises 14 residues. Per germline, CDR1 SGHTA and CDR2 FQGNSA. Between the trimmed V and J ends, which lost 1 base and 1 base, there was a span of 8 bases. The rearrangement links TRBV7-2 to TRBJ2-7; tentatively, D is TRBD1 (6 bases). The sample was blood. This receptor was obtained from a person aged 18 to 75 in good health. The CDR3 sequence is CASSLDRVSYEQYF. As DNA, the CDR3 is TGTGCCAGCAGCTTAGACAGGGTATCCTACGAGCAGTACTTC. Full variable domain (missing parts from reference TRBV7-2 and TRBJ2-7): GAGVSQSPSNKVTEKGKDVELRCDPISGHTALYWYRQSLGQGLEFLIYFQGNSAPDKSGLPSDRFSAERTGGSVSTLTIQRTQQEDSAVYLCASSLDRVSYEQYFGPGTRLTVT.